The 2 T cell receptor beta chains given below trace back to one sample, sequenced in a study of T cells after yellow fever vaccination. Using its own MiXCR run on the 5' RACE reads, TCRdb lists one record per CDR3 protein. This table has some 550,000 distinct CDR3 sequences, roughly 19% appearing once. Sequencing used PBMCs, obtained 15 days after the yellow fever booster vaccination. The receptors come from a man aged 25-45 years who received the YFV17D yellow fever vaccine.

The gene calls are TRBV20-1 and TRBJ1-3; 8 nucleotides line up with TRBD1. V trimming: 3 bases; J trimming: 3 bases; junction bases outside the gene matches: 4. Germline CDR1 DFQATT, CDR2 SNEGSKA (reference sequence). The CDR3 covers 14 residues. In nucleotides, the CDR3 is TGCAGTGCTAGGGGGACAGGTGTTGGAAACACCATATATTTT. Amino acid sequence: CSARGTGVGNTIYF.

This clonotype was recorded at least ten times. The rearrangement joins TRBV6-5 to TRBJ2-5; no reliable D call. CDR3 length: 14 amino acids. Between the trimmed V and J ends, which lost 0 bases and 5 bases, there was a span of 10 bases. The germline gives CDR1 MNHEY, CDR2 SVGAGI. The CDR3 protein is CASSYSTLAETQYF. The CDR3 bases are TGTGCCAGCAGTTACTCGACCCTTGCTGAGACCCAGTACTTC.